This T cell receptor beta chain was sequenced during a study of T cells in Graves' hyperthyroidism and ophthalmopathy. On the basis of clinical symptoms, serum thyroxine and TRAb, thyroid ultrasound and orbital computed tomography, diagnoses were made. Amplified TCR beta CDR3 regions came from RNA transcripts. RT-PCR in the first round (using the HTBI primer set) targeted the TCR CDR3. One entry per CDR3 protein, called by TCRdb with MiXCR from the multiplex PCR reads. The sample contains around 300,000 distinct CDR3 sequences, roughly 15% of which appear only once. The V end was cut by 3 bases, the J end by 8 bases, with 13 bases between. The V gene's germline CDR1 is SGHVS and CDR2 FQNEAQ. This CDR3 region has 13 residues.

The chain employs TRBV7-8 and TRBJ1-2; D not certain. The sequence was collected from a woman aged 40 to 50 with Graves' hyperthyroidism. The sequencing input was blood. The CDR3 coding sequence is TGTGCCAGCAGCTTCGGGAAGGGTTGGGGCTACACCTTC. This translates into CASSFGKGWGYTF.